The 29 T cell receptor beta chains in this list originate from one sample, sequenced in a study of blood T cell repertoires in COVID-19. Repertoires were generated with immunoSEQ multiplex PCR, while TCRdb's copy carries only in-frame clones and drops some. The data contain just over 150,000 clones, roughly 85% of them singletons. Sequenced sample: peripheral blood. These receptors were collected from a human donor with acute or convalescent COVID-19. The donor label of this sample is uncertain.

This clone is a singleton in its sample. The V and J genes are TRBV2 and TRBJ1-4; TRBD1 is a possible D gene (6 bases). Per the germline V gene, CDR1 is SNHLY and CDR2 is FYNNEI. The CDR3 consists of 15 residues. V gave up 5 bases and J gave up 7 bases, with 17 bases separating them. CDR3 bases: TGTGCCAGCAGTTCCTCCGGGGGGGGCGGTGAAAAACTGTTTTTT. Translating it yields CASSSSGGGGEKLFF.

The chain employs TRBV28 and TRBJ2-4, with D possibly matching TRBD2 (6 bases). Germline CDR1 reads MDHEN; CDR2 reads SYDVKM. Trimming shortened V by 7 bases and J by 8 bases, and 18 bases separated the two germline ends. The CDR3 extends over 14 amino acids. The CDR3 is CASKTAGRLDIQYF. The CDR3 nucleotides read TGTGCCAGCAAGACCGCGGGACGTTTAGACATTCAGTACTTC.

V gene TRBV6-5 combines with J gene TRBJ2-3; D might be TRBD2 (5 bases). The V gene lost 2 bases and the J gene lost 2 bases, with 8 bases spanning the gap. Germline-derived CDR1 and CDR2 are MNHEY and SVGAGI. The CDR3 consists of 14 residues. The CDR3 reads CASSYAGNTDTQYF. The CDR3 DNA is TGTGCCAGCAGTTACGCCGGGAACACAGATACGCAGTATTTT.

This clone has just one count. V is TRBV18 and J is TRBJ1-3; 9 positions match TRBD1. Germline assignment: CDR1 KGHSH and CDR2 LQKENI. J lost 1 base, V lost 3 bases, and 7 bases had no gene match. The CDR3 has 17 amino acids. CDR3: CASSPTGGQRSGNTIYF. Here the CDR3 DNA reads TGTGCCAGCTCACCCACAGGGGGCCAAAGATCTGGAAACACCATATATTTT.

The CDR3 DNA sequence: TGTGCCAGCAGCAATAACAGGGGTAATGAAAAACTGTTTTTT. The encoded protein is CASSNNRGNEKLFF. The genes are TRBV6-5 and TRBJ1-4; 7 bases are shared with TRBD1. There are 14 residues in the CDR3. CDR1 and CDR2 from the germline V gene are MNHEY and SVGAGI. J gave up 4 bases and V 6 bases, and 5 bases lay outside the gene matches.

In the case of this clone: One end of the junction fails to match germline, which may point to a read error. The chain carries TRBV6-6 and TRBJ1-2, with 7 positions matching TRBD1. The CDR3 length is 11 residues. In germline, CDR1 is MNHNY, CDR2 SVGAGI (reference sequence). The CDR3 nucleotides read TGTGCCAGCATTCGGACAGGTTTCCCCTCCTTC. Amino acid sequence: CASIRTGFPSF.

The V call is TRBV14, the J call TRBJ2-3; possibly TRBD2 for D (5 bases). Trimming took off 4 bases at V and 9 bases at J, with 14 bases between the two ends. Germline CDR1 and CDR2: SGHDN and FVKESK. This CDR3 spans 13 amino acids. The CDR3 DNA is TGTGCCAGCAGCCCGTTCGCGCGCGGGACGCAGTATTTT. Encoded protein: CASSPFARGTQYF.

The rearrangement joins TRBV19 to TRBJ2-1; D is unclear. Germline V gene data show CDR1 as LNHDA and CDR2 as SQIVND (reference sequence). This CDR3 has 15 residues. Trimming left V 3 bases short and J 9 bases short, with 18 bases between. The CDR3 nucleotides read TGTGCCAGTAGTATTCAGTTCCTAGTATCGGGTGAGCAGTTCTTC. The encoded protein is CASSIQFLVSGEQFF.

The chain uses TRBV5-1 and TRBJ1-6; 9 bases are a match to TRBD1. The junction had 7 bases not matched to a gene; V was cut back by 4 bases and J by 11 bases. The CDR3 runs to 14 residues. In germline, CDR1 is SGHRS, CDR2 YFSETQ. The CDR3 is CASSMGQGKTPLHF. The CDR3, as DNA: TGCGCCAGCAGCATGGGACAGGGAAAGACACCCCTCCACTTT.

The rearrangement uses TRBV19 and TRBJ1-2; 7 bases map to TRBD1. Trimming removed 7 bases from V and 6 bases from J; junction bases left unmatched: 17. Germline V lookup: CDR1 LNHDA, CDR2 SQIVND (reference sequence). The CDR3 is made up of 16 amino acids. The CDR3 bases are TGTGCCAGTACCAATGGGGGCCTGACAGGGAAGAATGGCTACACCTTC. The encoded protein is CASTNGGLTGKNGYTF.

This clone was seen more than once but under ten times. Here the CDR3 reads CSVESNRGKGGYTF. The CDR3 nucleotides are TGCAGCGTTGAAAGTAACAGGGGGAAGGGTGGCTACACCTTC. V gene TRBV29-1 combines with J gene TRBJ1-2; 8 nucleotides line up with TRBD1. The V segment lost 2 bases and the J segment 7 bases; nucleotides outside the gene matches: 9. CDR1 and CDR2 (germline): SQVTM, ANQGSEA. This CDR3 is 14 amino acids long.

The DNA of the CDR3 is TGTGCCAGCAGTTACTGGGACAGGGAGGCGTACGAGCAGTACTTC. Protein: CASSYWDREAYEQYF. J is TRBJ2-7 and V is TRBV6-6; 9 nucleotides line up with TRBD1. The trim removed 1 base at V and 4 bases at J, leaving 5 bases unmatched. Per germline, CDR1 MNHNY and CDR2 SVGAGI (reference sequence). This CDR3 region has 15 residues.

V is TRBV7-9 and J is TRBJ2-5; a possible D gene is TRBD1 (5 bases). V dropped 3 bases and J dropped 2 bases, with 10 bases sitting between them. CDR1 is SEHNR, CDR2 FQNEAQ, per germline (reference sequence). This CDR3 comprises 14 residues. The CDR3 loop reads CASSFIRDQETQYF. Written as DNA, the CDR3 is TGTGCCAGCAGCTTTATCAGGGATCAAGAGACCCAGTACTTC. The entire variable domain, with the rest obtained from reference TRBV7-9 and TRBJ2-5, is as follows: DTGVSQNPRHKITKRGQNVTFRCDPISEHNRLYWYRQTLGQGPEFLTYFQNEAQLEKSRLLSDRFSAERPKGSFSTLEIQRTEQGDSAMYLCASSFIRDQETQYFGPGTRLLVL.

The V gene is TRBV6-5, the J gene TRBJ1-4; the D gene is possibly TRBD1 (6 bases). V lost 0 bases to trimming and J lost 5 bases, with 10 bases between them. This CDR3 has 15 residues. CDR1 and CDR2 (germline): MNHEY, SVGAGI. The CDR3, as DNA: TGTGCCAGCAGTTACTCTGGCAGGGGCAATGAAAAACTGTTTTTT. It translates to CASSYSGRGNEKLFF.

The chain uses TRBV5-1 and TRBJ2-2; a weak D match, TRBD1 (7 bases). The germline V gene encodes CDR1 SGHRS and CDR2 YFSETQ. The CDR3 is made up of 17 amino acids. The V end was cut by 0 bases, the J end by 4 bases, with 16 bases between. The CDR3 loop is CASSLVSGGPITGELFF. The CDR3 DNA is TGCGCCAGCAGCTTGGTATCAGGGGGGCCCATCACCGGGGAGCTGTTTTTT.

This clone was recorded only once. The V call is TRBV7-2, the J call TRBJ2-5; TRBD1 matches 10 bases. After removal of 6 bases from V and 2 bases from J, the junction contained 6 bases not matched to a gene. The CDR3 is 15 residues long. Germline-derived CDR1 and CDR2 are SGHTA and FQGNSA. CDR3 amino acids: CASSIGQGVQETQYF. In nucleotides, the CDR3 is TGTGCCAGCAGTATCGGACAGGGGGTGCAAGAGACCCAGTACTTC.

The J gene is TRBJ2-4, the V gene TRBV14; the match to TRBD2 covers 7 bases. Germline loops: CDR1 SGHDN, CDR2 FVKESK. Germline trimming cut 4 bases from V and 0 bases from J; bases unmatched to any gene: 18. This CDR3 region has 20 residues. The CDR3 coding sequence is TGTGCCAGCAGCCCCCGAGCGGGAATCCGGGATGCCTTAGCCAAAAACATTCAGTACTTC. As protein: CASSPRAGIRDALAKNIQYF.

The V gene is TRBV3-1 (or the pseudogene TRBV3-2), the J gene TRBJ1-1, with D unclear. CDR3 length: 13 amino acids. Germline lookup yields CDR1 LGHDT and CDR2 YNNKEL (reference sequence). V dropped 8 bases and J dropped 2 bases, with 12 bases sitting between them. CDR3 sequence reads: CASRRGQNTEAFF. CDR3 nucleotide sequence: TGTGCCAGCCGGCGTGGGCAAAACACTGAAGCTTTCTTT.

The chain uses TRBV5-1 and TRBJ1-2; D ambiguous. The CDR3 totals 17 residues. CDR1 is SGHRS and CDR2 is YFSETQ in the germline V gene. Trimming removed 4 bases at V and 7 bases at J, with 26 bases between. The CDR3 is CASSMAERGNAWGGYTF. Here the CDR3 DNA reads TGCGCCAGCAGCATGGCTGAGCGAGGGAACGCCTGGGGTGGCTACACCTTC.

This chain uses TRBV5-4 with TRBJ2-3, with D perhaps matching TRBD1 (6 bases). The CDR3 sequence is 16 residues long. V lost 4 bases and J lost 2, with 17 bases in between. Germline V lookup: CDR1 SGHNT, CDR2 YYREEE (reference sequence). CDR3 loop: CASSPDSRTNTDTQYF. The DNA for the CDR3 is TGTGCCAGCAGCCCGGACAGCCGAACTAACACAGATACGCAGTATTTT. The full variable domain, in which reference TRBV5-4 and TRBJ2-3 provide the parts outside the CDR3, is ETGVTQSPTHLIKTRGQQVTLRCSSQSGHNTVSWYQQALGQGPQFIFQYYREEENGRGNFPPRFSGLQFPNYSSELNVNALELDDSALYLCASSPDSRTNTDTQYFGPGTRLTVL.

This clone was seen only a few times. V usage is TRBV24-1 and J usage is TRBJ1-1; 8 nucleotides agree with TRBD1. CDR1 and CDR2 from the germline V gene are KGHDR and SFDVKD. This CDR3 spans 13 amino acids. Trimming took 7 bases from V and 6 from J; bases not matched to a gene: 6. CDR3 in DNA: TGTGCCACCAGGGACTCAGGGGGCTCTGAAGCTTTCTTT. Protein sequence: CATRDSGGSEAFF.

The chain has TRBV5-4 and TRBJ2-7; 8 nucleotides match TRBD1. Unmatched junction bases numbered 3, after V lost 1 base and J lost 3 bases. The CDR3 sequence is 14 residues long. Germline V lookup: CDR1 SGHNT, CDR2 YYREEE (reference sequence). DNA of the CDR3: TGTGCCAGCAGCTTGCAACAGGGGGTCTACGAGCAGTACTTC. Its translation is CASSLQQGVYEQYF.

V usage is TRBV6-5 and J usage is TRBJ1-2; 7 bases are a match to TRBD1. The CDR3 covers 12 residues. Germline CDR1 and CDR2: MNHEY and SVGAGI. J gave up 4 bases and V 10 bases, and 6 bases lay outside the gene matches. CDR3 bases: TGTGCCACCCGGGACAGCTTCTATGGCTACACCTTC. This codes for CATRDSFYGYTF.

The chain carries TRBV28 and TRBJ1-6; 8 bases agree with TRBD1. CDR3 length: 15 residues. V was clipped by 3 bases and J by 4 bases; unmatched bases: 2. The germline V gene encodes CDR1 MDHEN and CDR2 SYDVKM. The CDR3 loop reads CASSLGQDYNSPLHF. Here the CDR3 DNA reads TGTGCCAGCAGTTTGGGACAGGATTATAATTCACCCCTCCACTTT.

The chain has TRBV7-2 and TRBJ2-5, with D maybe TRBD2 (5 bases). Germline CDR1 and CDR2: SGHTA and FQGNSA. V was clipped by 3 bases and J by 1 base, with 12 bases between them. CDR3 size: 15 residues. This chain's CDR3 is CASSLPQAGQETQYF. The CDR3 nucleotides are TGTGCCAGCAGCTTGCCCCAGGCGGGCCAAGAGACCCAGTACTTC.

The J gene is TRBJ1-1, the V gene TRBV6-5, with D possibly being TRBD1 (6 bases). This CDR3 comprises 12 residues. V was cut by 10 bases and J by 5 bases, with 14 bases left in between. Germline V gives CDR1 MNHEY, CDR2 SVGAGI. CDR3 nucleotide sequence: TGTGCCACCCTATTCAGGGGAACTGAAGCTTTCTTT. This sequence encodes CATLFRGTEAFF.

The CDR3 region is CASSVTGENGYTF. The CDR3 DNA follows: TGTGCCAGCAGTGTAACAGGGGAAAATGGCTACACCTTC. The gene calls are TRBV2 and TRBJ1-2, with 7 bases matching TRBD1. Unmatched junction bases numbered 5, after V lost 4 bases and J lost 6 bases. Germline assignment: CDR1 SNHLY and CDR2 FYNNEI. This CDR3 comprises 13 residues.

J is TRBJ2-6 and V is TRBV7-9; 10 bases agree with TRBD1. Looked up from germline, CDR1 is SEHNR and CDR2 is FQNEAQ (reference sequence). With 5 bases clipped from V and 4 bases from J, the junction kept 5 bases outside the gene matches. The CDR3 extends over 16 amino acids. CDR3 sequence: CASSTDRGPGANVLTF. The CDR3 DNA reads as TGTGCCAGCAGCACTGACAGGGGGCCCGGGGCCAACGTCCTGACTTTC. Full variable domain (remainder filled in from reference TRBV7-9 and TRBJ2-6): DTGVSQNPRHKITKRGQNVTFRCDPISEHNRLYWYRQTLGQGPEFLTYFQNEAQLEKSRLLSDRFSAERPKGSFSTLEIQRTEQGDSAMYLCASSTDRGPGANVLTFGAGSRLTVL.

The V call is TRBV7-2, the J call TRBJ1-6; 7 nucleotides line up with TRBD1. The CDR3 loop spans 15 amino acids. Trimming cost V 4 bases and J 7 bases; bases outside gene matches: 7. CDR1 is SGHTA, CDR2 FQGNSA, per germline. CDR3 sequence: CASSYRQGGNSPLHF. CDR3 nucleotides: TGTGCCAGCAGCTACCGACAGGGAGGAAATTCACCCCTCCACTTT.